Shown below are 27 T cell receptor beta chains from a single sample sequenced in a study of control samples from healthy donors and cancer patients. TCRdb's table, derived via immunoSEQ multiplex PCR, lists solely in-frame clones and lacks some. The sample holds around 180,000 clones, around 88% seen once. Sequencing was carried out using blood. The origin of the receptors is a woman in her 30s in good health.

This clone was seen only once. This chain links TRBV24-1 with TRBJ1-2, with 8 bases identical to TRBD1. This CDR3 is 13 amino acids long. The J segment lost 5 bases and the V segment lost 5 bases, leaving 3 bases of the junction unmatched. From germline, CDR1 is KGHDR and CDR2 SFDVKD. As DNA, the CDR3 is TGTGCCACCAGTGTGGACAGGGCTTATGGCTACACCTTC. Translating it yields CATSVDRAYGYTF.

This clone was detected only once. The CDR3: CASSPTGTSMETQYF. The DNA for the CDR3 is TGTGCCAGCAGCCCAACCGGGACTAGCATGGAGACCCAGTACTTC. The chain couples TRBV11-2 to TRBJ2-5; 9 bases are a match to TRBD2. There are 15 residues in the CDR3. The germline CDR1 and CDR2 sequences are SGHAT and FQNNGV. V gave up 5 bases and J gave up 5 bases; unmatched junction bases: 9.

V and J are TRBV3-1 (or the pseudogene TRBV3-2) and TRBJ1-3, with D perhaps matching TRBD1 (6 bases). CDR1 LGHDT and CDR2 YNNKEL come from the germline V gene (reference sequence). This CDR3 region has 16 residues. The V gene lost 3 bases and the J gene lost 2 bases, with 14 bases spanning the gap. CDR3 nucleotide sequence: TGTGCCAGCAGCCAGGGGGCGCCCCGAGCTGGAAACACCATATATTTT. This sequence encodes CASSQGAPRAGNTIYF.

This sequence joins TRBV3-1 (or the pseudogene TRBV3-2) and TRBJ1-1; TRBD1 is a possible D gene (6 bases). CDR3 length equals 11 residues. In germline, CDR1 is LGHDT, CDR2 YNNKEL (reference sequence). V lost 8 bases, J lost 8 bases, and 12 bases lay in between. The CDR3 here is CASSGGGEAFF. The CDR3 DNA sequence: TGTGCCAGCTCCGGGGGCGGCGAAGCTTTCTTT.

V usage is TRBV19 and J usage is TRBJ2-1; perhaps TRBD2 as D (6 bases). The V end was cut by 0 bases, the J end by 1 base, with 7 bases between. CDR1 and CDR2 (germline): LNHDA, SQIVND (reference sequence). CDR3 length: 15 residues. CDR3 in DNA: TGTGCCAGTAGTATAGAGGGGGGATCCTACAATGAGCAGTTCTTC. The encoded protein is CASSIEGGSYNEQFF.

The chain uses TRBV6-1 and TRBJ2-1, with TRBD2 matching 7 bases. CDR3 size: 16 residues. After removal of 0 bases from V and 1 base from J, the junction contained 3 bases not matched to a gene. Germline V CDR1 and CDR2: MNHNS, SASEGT. The DNA for the CDR3 is TGTGCCAGCAGTGAAGCGGCTAGCGGATCCTACAATGAGCAGTTCTTC. Residues: CASSEAASGSYNEQFF.

The chain employs TRBV2 and TRBJ2-7, with a weak D call TRBD2 (5 bases). Germline-derived CDR1 and CDR2 are SNHLY and FYNNEI. This CDR3 contains 13 residues. V lost 7 bases, J lost 7 bases, and 17 bases lay in between. The CDR3 coding sequence is TGTGCCAGCACCCCCGCGAGGGTGGATGAGCAGTACTTC. Its translation: CASTPARVDEQYF. The full variable domain, in which reference TRBV2 and TRBJ2-7 provide the parts outside the CDR3, is EPEVTQTPSHQVTQMGQEVILRCVPISNHLYFYWYRQILGQKVEFLVSFYNNEISEKSEIFDDQFSVERPDGSNFTLKIRSTKLEDSAMYFCASTPARVDEQYFGPGTRLTVT.

The chain combines TRBV6-4 with TRBJ1-1; 7 bases line up with TRBD1. The trim removed 4 bases at V and 6 bases at J, leaving 5 bases unmatched. The CDR3 loop spans 13 amino acids. Looked up from germline, CDR1 is MRHNA and CDR2 is SNTAGT. The CDR3 DNA is TGTGCCAGCAGTGTACGCAGGGGGTCTGAAGCTTTCTTT. Protein sequence: CASSVRRGSEAFF.

The chain uses TRBV7-2 and TRBJ1-3; TRBD1 is a possible D gene (6 bases). The germline CDR1 and CDR2 sequences are SGHTA and FQGNSA. V dropped 5 bases and J dropped 0 bases, with 17 bases sitting between them. This CDR3 has 17 amino acids. The DNA for the CDR3 is TGTGCCAGCAGCCGGGGGGGCGGGGCCAACTCTGGAAACACCATATATTTT. It specifies CASSRGGGANSGNTIYF.

The chain combines TRBV5-1 with TRBJ2-7; TRBD2 agrees at 13 bases. J was trimmed by 2 bases and V by 4 bases; bases with no gene match: 9. The germline gives CDR1 SGHRS, CDR2 YFSETQ. The CDR3 spans 17 residues. CDR3 DNA sequence: TGCGCCAGCAGCACCTCGGGGGGACTAGCGGGAACCTACGAGCAGTACTTC. Amino acid sequence: CASSTSGGLAGTYEQYF.

V is TRBV6-5 and J is TRBJ1-1, with D hard to call. Trimming pared 8 bases from V and 3 bases from J, leaving 13 bases between. This CDR3 comprises 13 residues. Germline loops: CDR1 MNHEY, CDR2 SVGAGI. The CDR3: CASRRKDYTEAFF. The CDR3 coding sequence is TGTGCCAGCCGGAGAAAGGACTACACTGAAGCTTTCTTT.

V and J are TRBV6-6 and TRBJ1-2; 9 positions match TRBD1. CDR3 length equals 13 residues. The junction had 4 bases not matched to a gene; V was cut back by 5 bases and J by 6 bases. The germline CDR1 and CDR2 sequences are MNHNY and SVGAGI (reference sequence). The CDR3 DNA reads TGTGCCAGCAGTCCGACAGGGGGGAATGGCTACACCTTC. Its translation: CASSPTGGNGYTF.

This clone has just one count. This chain connects TRBV7-2 to TRBJ2-7, with D possibly matching TRBD2 (6 bases). The CDR3 spans 15 residues. Germline V gives CDR1 SGHTA, CDR2 FQGNSA. V dropped 2 bases and J dropped 4 bases, with 15 bases sitting between them. The CDR3 DNA sequence: TGTGCCAGCAGCTTACAGGCGGGAACTTCATACGAGCAGTACTTC. As protein: CASSLQAGTSYEQYF.

Only one count was recorded for this clone. The V gene is TRBV18, the J gene TRBJ1-1; D is unresolved. Germline lookup yields CDR1 KGHSH and CDR2 LQKENI. The CDR3 runs 17 residues. V lost 2 bases and J 4 bases, leaving 20 bases between the germline ends. The CDR3 DNA reads as TGTGCCAGCTCACCAAGTATCGCGTCAAGTAAGGGCACTGAAGCTTTCTTT. Protein product: CASSPSIASSKGTEAFF.

The J gene is TRBJ1-1, the V gene TRBV24-1; a possible D gene is TRBD1 (5 bases). The CDR3 consists of 11 residues. CDR1 is KGHDR, CDR2 SFDVKD, per germline. V lost 7 bases and J 6 bases, leaving 8 bases between the germline ends. The CDR3 sequence: CATRQGAEAFF. CDR3 nucleotide sequence: TGTGCCACCAGGCAGGGTGCTGAAGCTTTCTTT.

The rearrangement uses TRBV5-1 and TRBJ1-2; 8 bases match TRBD1. The V gene's germline CDR1 is SGHRS and CDR2 YFSETQ. This CDR3 comprises 14 residues. The V gene end was trimmed by 5 bases and the J gene end by 4 bases; junction bases not matched to a gene: 7. CDR3 protein: CASRTGAQSYGYTF. CDR3 in DNA: TGCGCCAGCAGGACAGGGGCCCAGTCCTATGGCTACACCTTC.

The chain couples TRBV24-1 to TRBJ1-2; a possible D gene is TRBD1 (5 bases). Germline V gene data show CDR1 as KGHDR and CDR2 as SFDVKD. The V and J ends lost 6 bases and 5 bases respectively, with 12 bases between them. This CDR3 contains 13 residues. CDR3 DNA: TGTGCCACCAGTCAGGGCAGAACTTATGGCTACACCTTC. Residues: CATSQGRTYGYTF.

In this sample, this clone turned up once. V and J are TRBV7-9 and TRBJ1-3; D gene uncertain. This CDR3 is 14 amino acids long. Germline V CDR1 and CDR2: SEHNR, FQNEAQ (reference sequence). Trimming pared 5 bases from V and 2 bases from J, leaving 10 bases between. CDR3 nucleotides: TGTGCCAGCAGCCCCCGGGCGGCTGGAAACACCATATATTTT. This encodes CASSPRAAGNTIYF.

This clone was recorded only once. The chain combines TRBV5-4 with TRBJ2-3; D gene uncertain. Germline V gene lookup returns CDR1 SGHNT and CDR2 YYREEE (reference sequence). V was pared by 2 bases and J by 4 bases, with 11 bases between. The CDR3 has 14 amino acids. CDR3 nucleotide sequence: TGTGCCAGCAGCTTACGGGTCCTGGCAGATACGCAGTATTTT. Its translation is CASSLRVLADTQYF.

This sequence joins TRBV20-1 and TRBJ2-3; 8 bases agree with TRBD1. Trimming took 3 bases from V and 4 from J; bases not matched to a gene: 6. The CDR3 runs 14 residues. The germline CDR1 and CDR2 sequences are DFQATT and SNEGSKA (reference sequence). CDR3 residues: CSASSPGGPDTQYF. The DNA of the CDR3 is TGCAGTGCTAGTAGTCCAGGGGGCCCAGATACGCAGTATTTT.

This chain uses TRBV7-2 with TRBJ1-2; 7 bases agree with TRBD1. Germline CDR1 reads SGHTA; CDR2 reads FQGNSA. The CDR3 is 14 amino acids. V shed 4 bases and J 7 bases; nucleotides not matched to a gene: 9. In DNA form, the CDR3 reads TGTGCCAGCAGCTCGCGACAGGGACAAGGTGGCTACACCTTC. It codes for CASSSRQGQGGYTF.

The chain links TRBV28 to TRBJ1-2; TRBD1 matches at 7 bases. Germline lookup yields CDR1 MDHEN and CDR2 SYDVKM. The CDR3 covers 14 residues. The V segment lost 6 bases and the J segment 6 bases; nucleotides outside the gene matches: 10. CDR3 region: CASRSGQLSDGYTF. DNA for the CDR3: TGTGCCAGCAGGTCGGGACAGCTATCCGATGGCTACACCTTC.

This chain links TRBV29-1 with TRBJ2-7; 10 bases map to TRBD1. CDR1 is SQVTM and CDR2 is ANQGSEA in the germline V gene. CDR3 length equals 16 residues. V shed 5 bases and J 2 bases; nucleotides not matched to a gene: 12. CDR3 nucleotide sequence: TGCAGCGTTAGTCCCGGAGGGACAGGGGTCGCCTACGAGCAGTACTTC. It yields the protein CSVSPGGTGVAYEQYF.

The genes are TRBV5-4 and TRBJ1-1, with 8 nucleotides matching TRBD1. This CDR3 region has 14 residues. After removal of 2 bases from V and 4 bases from J, the junction contained 4 bases not matched to a gene. Germline values: CDR1 SGHNT, CDR2 YYREEE (reference sequence). CDR3 coding DNA: TGTGCCAGCAGCTTAAACAGGGGGATCACTGAAGCTTTCTTT. Translating gives CASSLNRGITEAFF.

The rearrangement joins TRBV19 to TRBJ1-5, with TRBD1 matching over 7 bases. The germline V gene encodes CDR1 LNHDA and CDR2 SQIVND (reference sequence). After removal of 5 bases from V and 7 bases from J, the junction contained 8 bases not matched to a gene. This CDR3 is built from 14 residues. Here the CDR3 reads CASSLRGAGQPQHF. CDR3 nucleotides: TGTGCCAGTAGTCTCAGGGGGGCGGGACAGCCCCAGCATTTT.

This clone was seen once. The V gene is TRBV29-1, the J gene TRBJ1-1; perhaps TRBD1 as D (5 bases). The CDR3 totals 13 residues. Germline CDR1 is SQVTM and CDR2 is ANQGSEA. V was cut by 7 bases and J by 1 base, with 13 bases left in between. CDR3 protein: CSASGGENTEAFF. In DNA, the CDR3 is TGCAGCGCCTCGGGAGGGGAGAACACTGAAGCTTTCTTT.

The chain has TRBV5-1 and TRBJ2-5; possibly TRBD1 for D (5 bases). The CDR3 covers 15 residues. Germline V lookup: CDR1 SGHRS, CDR2 YFSETQ. Trimming left V 1 base short and J 2 bases short, with 12 bases between. CDR3 in amino acids: CASSLPDDRQETQYF. The CDR3 DNA sequence: TGCGCCAGCAGCTTGCCCGACGACAGACAAGAGACCCAGTACTTC.